This T cell receptor beta chain stems from a study of tumor-infiltrating lymphocytes in primary liver carcinoma. The authors took blood RNA from unsorted whole blood and also extracted germline DNA. Details on this clonotype: Its specificity is unknown.

Broader study findings: Whereas tumor region pairs overlapped more, tumor-adjacent and tumor-blood pairs overlapped less. Unsorted bulk processing meant the study did not compare CD4+ and CD8+ repertoires.

Reverse transcription of approximately 0.55 ug total RNA with a constant-region primer produced TCR beta cDNA. Three nested multiplex PCR rounds of slightly modified ARM-PCR generated TCR beta libraries. Rounds one and two of PCR, each of around 9 cycles, were primed with TRBV1-TRBV30 forward primers and a C-beta reverse primer. TCRdb re-called the multiplex PCR reads with MiXCR, one entry per CDR3 protein. The sample includes approximately 320,000 distinct CDR3 sequences, approximately 54% of them seen just once. The V segment lost 5 bases and the J segment 1 base; nucleotides outside the gene matches: 4. CDR3 length: 15 amino acids. The germline gives CDR1 MGHDK, CDR2 SYGVNS.

The source is a woman younger than 45 with primary liver carcinoma and hepatitis B virus infection. This chain connects TRBV25-1 to TRBJ2-2; TRBD1 matches at 7 bases. The sequenced material came from peripheral blood. CDR3 nucleotide sequence: TGTGCCAGCAGTCCCGGGACAGTGAACACCGGGGAGCTGTTTTTT. It is translated as CASSPGTVNTGELFF.